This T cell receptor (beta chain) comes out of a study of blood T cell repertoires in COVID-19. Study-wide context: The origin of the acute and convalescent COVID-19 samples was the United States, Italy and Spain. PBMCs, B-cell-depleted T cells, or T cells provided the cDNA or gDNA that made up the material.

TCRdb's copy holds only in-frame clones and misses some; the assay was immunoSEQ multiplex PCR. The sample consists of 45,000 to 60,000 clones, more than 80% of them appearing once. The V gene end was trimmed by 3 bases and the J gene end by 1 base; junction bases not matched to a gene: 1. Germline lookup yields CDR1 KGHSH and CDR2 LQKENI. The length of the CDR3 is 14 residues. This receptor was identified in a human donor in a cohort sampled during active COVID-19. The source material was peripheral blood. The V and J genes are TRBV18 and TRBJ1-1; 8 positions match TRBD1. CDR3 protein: CASSPGQGNTEAFF. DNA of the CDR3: TGTGCCAGCTCACCCGGACAGGGGAACACTGAAGCTTTCTTT.